These 2 T cell receptor beta chains share one sample of origin, sequenced in a study of CD8+ T cells in alopecia areata. Treatment indicated: oral pan-JAK inhibitor, 5-10 mg twice daily. The sequencing template was cDNA reverse transcribed from extracted RNA. Repertoires were generated with immunoSEQ multiplex PCR, while TCRdb's copy carries only in-frame clones and drops some. The data show about 270,000 clones, with around three fifths seen just once and about 0.93% held by the top ten. The sample was CD4+ T cells sorted from blood, taken at approximately week 52, from a patient treated with tofacitinib. The receptors here all came from a human donor with alopecia areata.

The chain has TRBV4-2 and TRBJ1-2, with no clear D. Trimming pared 4 bases from V and 4 bases from J, leaving 10 bases between. From germline, CDR1 is LGHNA and CDR2 YNFKEQ. The CDR3 length is 13 residues. DNA of the CDR3: TGTGCCAGCAGCCCCGGACGGATCTATGGCTACACCTTC. Translated, it gives CASSPGRIYGYTF.

The sample holds one count of this clone. The chain recombines TRBV5-1 with TRBJ1-1; unclear D gene. The CDR3 is 15 residues long. Germline loops: CDR1 SGHRS, CDR2 YFSETQ. V lost 2 bases to trimming and J lost 4 bases, with 15 bases between them. CDR3 sequence: CASSFRAPAGTEAFF. As DNA, the CDR3 is TGCGCCAGCAGCTTCCGGGCCCCGGCGGGCACTGAAGCTTTCTTT. Variable domain in full (rest from reference TRBV5-1 and TRBJ1-1): KAGVTQTPRYLIKTRGQQVTLSCSPISGHRSVSWYQQTPGQGLQFLFEYFSETQRNKGNFPGRFSGRQFSNSRSEMNVSTLELGDSALYLCASSFRAPAGTEAFFGQGTRLTVV.